The 27 T cell receptor beta chains below all came from one sample that was sequenced in a study of CXCR3-negative and CXCR3-positive naive CD8 T cells. Study-wide findings and caveats: CXCR3-positive naive cells carried more hydrophobic TRB CDR3s than CXCR3-negative ones.

No cognate antigen is known for these TCRs. 5' RACE with UMI labels generated the TRB cDNA libraries. TCRdb reprocessed the 5' RACE reads and keeps a single row for each CDR3 protein, giving no DNA. This sample carries about 89,000 distinct CDR3 sequences, with approximately 0.5% going to the ten biggest clones. Material: naive CXCR3+ CD8+ T cells from blood. The subset was: CD45RO-CCR7+CD27+CD95- naive CD8+ T cells expressing CXCR3 (TNR3+). These receptors all stem from a human donor in good health. Some clones in this sample may be carry-over from other donors' samples.

The chain couples TRBV14 to TRBJ2-7; as DNA is missing, the TRBD1 call by TCRdb cannot be tested. This CDR3 region has 14 residues. Germline lookup yields CDR1 SGHDN and CDR2 FVKESK. The CDR3 sequence is CASSQPGKNYEQYF.

The chain links TRBV7-9 to TRBJ2-7; TCRdb returns TRBD2, unconfirmable since there is no DNA. CDR3 length: 14 amino acids. Germline V gene data show CDR1 as SEHNR and CDR2 as FQNEAQ (reference sequence). The CDR3 region is CASSSRETPYEQYF.

This chain's CDR3 is CASSLRRTLSYEQYF. The genes are TRBV28 and TRBJ2-7; TCRdb picks TRBD2, but there is no DNA to check that call. There are 15 residues in the CDR3. Germline V lookup: CDR1 MDHEN, CDR2 SYDVKM. Complete variable domain (other parts from reference TRBV28 and TRBJ2-7): DVKVTQSSRYLVKRTGEKVFLECVQDMDHENMFWYRQDPGLGLRLIYFSYDVKMKEKGDIPEGYSVSREKKERFSLILESASTNQTSMYLCASSLRRTLSYEQYFGPGTRLTVT.

This chain joins TRBV28 and TRBJ2-5; TCRdb returns TRBD1, unconfirmable since there is no DNA. The CDR3 runs 14 residues. CDR1 is MDHEN and CDR2 is SYDVKM in the germline V gene. CDR3: CASSRPRGQETQYF.

This sequence joins TRBV3-1 and TRBJ2-5. Germline V CDR1 and CDR2: LGHDT, YNNKEL (reference sequence). There are 17 residues in the CDR3. CDR3 loop: CASSQDLAGLSQETQYF.

The chain couples TRBV5-4 to TRBJ2-2; TCRdb picks TRBD2, but there is no DNA to check that call. This CDR3 contains 14 residues. From germline, CDR1 is SGHNT and CDR2 YYREEE (reference sequence). The chain's CDR3 is CASSSGAYTGELFF.

The chain has TRBV6-5 and TRBJ1-4. The CDR3 length is 14 residues. In germline, CDR1 is MNHEY, CDR2 SVGAGI. The CDR3 sequence: CASSYSSTNEKLFF.

The V gene is TRBV13, the J gene TRBJ1-4; TCRdb returns TRBD1, unconfirmable since there is no DNA. From germline, CDR1 is PRHDT and CDR2 FYEKMQ (reference sequence). CDR3 size: 12 residues. CDR3 loop: CASSSRRGKLFF.

The CDR3 spells CASSQVEGVSGELFF. This chain connects TRBV14 to TRBJ2-2; checking the TCRdb D call of TRBD1 is not possible without DNA. This CDR3 spans 15 amino acids. Germline V gene sequence: CDR1 SGHDN, CDR2 FVKESK.

The rearrangement joins TRBV20-1 to TRBJ2-3; absent DNA, TCRdb's TRBD2 call cannot be checked. This CDR3 has 17 amino acids. Germline V gene lookup returns CDR1 DFQATT and CDR2 SNEGSKA (reference sequence). The CDR3 protein is CSAEGGLAGEKGDTQYF.

The chain joins TRBV6-2 or TRBV6-3 to TRBJ2-1; TCRdb's assignment of TRBD2 cannot be checked, as there is no DNA. CDR1 is MNHEY and CDR2 is SVGEGT in the germline V gene. The length of the CDR3 is 18 residues. CDR3 residues: CASRSPRLAGSSYNEQFF.

The V gene is TRBV28, the J gene TRBJ2-3; TCRdb names TRBD2, which stays unverified in the absence of DNA. The CDR3 is 15 residues long. From germline, CDR1 is MDHEN and CDR2 SYDVKM. The CDR3 loop is CASSLERSHTDTQYF.

V usage is TRBV7-3 and J usage is TRBJ2-6. This CDR3 region has 17 residues. Per germline, CDR1 SGHTA and CDR2 FQGTGA. CDR3 sequence reads: CASSLDDGGTGANVLTF.

The V call is TRBV20-1, the J call TRBJ2-3; no DNA is available, so the TRBD2 call from TCRdb remains unchecked. The CDR3 runs 13 residues. The germline CDR1 and CDR2 sequences are DFQATT and SNEGSKA (reference sequence). CDR3 amino acids: CSAREQLADTQYF.

The CDR3 loop reads CASSVDPELPNYGYTF. The V gene is TRBV9, the J gene TRBJ1-2. The CDR3 consists of 16 residues. The germline gives CDR1 SGDLS, CDR2 YYNGEE. Looking up the rest from reference TRBV9 and TRBJ1-2 gives the full variable domain: DSGVTQTPKHLITATGQRVTLRCSPRSGDLSVYWYQQSLDQGLQFLIQYYNGEERAKGNILERFSAQQFPDLHSELNLSSLELGDSALYFCASSVDPELPNYGYTFGSGTRLTVV.

The chain recombines TRBV29-1 with TRBJ1-6. The CDR3 spans 17 residues. Germline CDR1 and CDR2: SQVTM and ANQGSEA. CDR3 residues: CSVVRPRPSSYNSPLHF.

The CDR3 loop reads CASSFVSYEQYF. The rearrangement links TRBV11-2 to TRBJ2-7. Germline CDR1 reads SGHAT; CDR2 reads FQNNGV. This CDR3 region has 12 residues.

The chain carries TRBV28 and TRBJ2-5; the D call from TCRdb, TRBD1, cannot be confirmed without DNA. The CDR3 runs 15 residues. The germline V gene has CDR1 MDHEN and CDR2 SYDVKM. CDR3 protein: CASSLPSTGGETQYF. Based on the CDR3 plus reference TRBV28 and TRBJ2-5, the full variable domain is DVKVTQSSRYLVKRTGEKVFLECVQDMDHENMFWYRQDPGLGLRLIYFSYDVKMKEKGDIPEGYSVSREKKERFSLILESASTNQTSMYLCASSLPSTGGETQYFGPGTRLLVL.

The chain couples TRBV19 to TRBJ1-1. The CDR3 spans 11 residues. CDR1 and CDR2 (germline): LNHDA, SQIVND (reference sequence). Here the CDR3 reads CASMEGPEAFF.

The chain joins TRBV14 to TRBJ2-3; TCRdb reports TRBD2, a call that lacks DNA to check it against. Germline V gives CDR1 SGHDN, CDR2 FVKESK. The CDR3 sequence is 15 residues long. This chain's CDR3 is CASSPRTSGTDTQYF.

This CDR3 reads CASSLGLGASYNEQFF. This chain connects TRBV5-5 to TRBJ2-1; no DNA is available, so the TRBD1 call from TCRdb remains unchecked. Per germline, CDR1 SGHKS and CDR2 YYEKEE (reference sequence). This CDR3 has 16 residues. Using reference TRBV5-5 and TRBJ2-1 for the parts outside the CDR3, the full variable domain is DAGVTQSPTHLIKTRGQQVTLRCSPISGHKSVSWYQQVLGQGPQFIFQYYEKEERGRGNFPDRFSARQFPNYSSELNVNALLLGDSALYLCASSLGLGASYNEQFFGPGTRLTVL.

The chain combines TRBV29-1 with TRBJ2-6; TCRdb lists TRBD1, though no DNA is available to test this call. The CDR3 loop spans 16 amino acids. Germline loops: CDR1 SQVTM, CDR2 ANQGSEA. The CDR3 is CSVRETESSGANVLTF. Full variable domain (remainder filled in from reference TRBV29-1 and TRBJ2-6): SAVISQKPSRDICQRGTSLTIQCQVDSQVTMMFWYRQQPGQSLTLIATANQGSEATYESGFVIDKFPISRPNLTFSTLTVSNMSPEDSSIYLCSVRETESSGANVLTFGAGSRLTVL.

The J gene is TRBJ2-7, the V gene TRBV4-2; without DNA, the TCRdb call of TRBD1 cannot be checked. The CDR3 consists of 16 residues. The germline gives CDR1 LGHNA, CDR2 YNFKEQ. CDR3 region: CASSQGSGTYPYEQYF.

The chain has TRBV6-5 and TRBJ1-6; TCRdb calls TRBD1, which cannot be checked without DNA. The CDR3 is made up of 15 amino acids. Germline CDR1 and CDR2: MNHEY and SVGAGI. The CDR3 sequence is CASSYSTGGKGPLHF.

The chain combines TRBV6-2 or TRBV6-3 with TRBJ2-6; TCRdb selects TRBD1, and the lack of DNA leaves this call unchecked. CDR1 is MNHEY and CDR2 is SVGEGT in the germline V gene. This CDR3 region has 18 residues. The CDR3 region is CASSNWGTGLSGANVLTF.

This chain uses TRBV5-1 with TRBJ1-4. The CDR3 loop spans 17 amino acids. Germline-derived CDR1 and CDR2 are SGHRS and YFSETQ. CDR3 protein: CASSWLEGYATNEKLFF.

The rearrangement joins TRBV20-1 to TRBJ2-1; the D call of TRBD2 rests on TCRdb alone, since no DNA is present to check it. The CDR3 is made up of 17 amino acids. Germline V gene sequence: CDR1 DFQATT, CDR2 SNEGSKA (reference sequence). CDR3 residues: CSARSPRALIEEDEQFF.